This TCR beta chain was obtained from a study of T cell repertoires in cytomegalovirus infection. Study overall: A matching HLA type, together with CMV infection, was signaled by public TCR beta signatures. Study conclusions and caveats: Dominant in the ex vivo response were TCR beta clonotypes restricted by HLA-C and specific for CMV.

TCRdb re-called the reads through MiXCR, storing one row per CDR3 protein. The sample lists some 800,000 distinct CDR3 sequences; almost 30% were seen once. Germline CDR1 is SGHTA and CDR2 is FQGNSA. Deletions cut 5 bases from V and 6 bases from J, with 12 bases between. The CDR3 is 13 residues long. This clonotype was observed at least ten times. Antigen unknown. The clonotype originates from a human donor in good health (CMV status not recorded). Some clones in this sample may be carry-over from other donors' samples. The source was cultured CD8+ T cells from PBMCs, collected from culture after CMV antigen stimulation. The chain recombines TRBV7-2 with TRBJ2-3; D may correspond to TRBD1 or TRBD2 (5 bases each). The CDR3 DNA reads as TGTGCCAGCAGCCCTGGGACCGGGGATACGCAGTATTTT. As protein: CASSPGTGDTQYF.